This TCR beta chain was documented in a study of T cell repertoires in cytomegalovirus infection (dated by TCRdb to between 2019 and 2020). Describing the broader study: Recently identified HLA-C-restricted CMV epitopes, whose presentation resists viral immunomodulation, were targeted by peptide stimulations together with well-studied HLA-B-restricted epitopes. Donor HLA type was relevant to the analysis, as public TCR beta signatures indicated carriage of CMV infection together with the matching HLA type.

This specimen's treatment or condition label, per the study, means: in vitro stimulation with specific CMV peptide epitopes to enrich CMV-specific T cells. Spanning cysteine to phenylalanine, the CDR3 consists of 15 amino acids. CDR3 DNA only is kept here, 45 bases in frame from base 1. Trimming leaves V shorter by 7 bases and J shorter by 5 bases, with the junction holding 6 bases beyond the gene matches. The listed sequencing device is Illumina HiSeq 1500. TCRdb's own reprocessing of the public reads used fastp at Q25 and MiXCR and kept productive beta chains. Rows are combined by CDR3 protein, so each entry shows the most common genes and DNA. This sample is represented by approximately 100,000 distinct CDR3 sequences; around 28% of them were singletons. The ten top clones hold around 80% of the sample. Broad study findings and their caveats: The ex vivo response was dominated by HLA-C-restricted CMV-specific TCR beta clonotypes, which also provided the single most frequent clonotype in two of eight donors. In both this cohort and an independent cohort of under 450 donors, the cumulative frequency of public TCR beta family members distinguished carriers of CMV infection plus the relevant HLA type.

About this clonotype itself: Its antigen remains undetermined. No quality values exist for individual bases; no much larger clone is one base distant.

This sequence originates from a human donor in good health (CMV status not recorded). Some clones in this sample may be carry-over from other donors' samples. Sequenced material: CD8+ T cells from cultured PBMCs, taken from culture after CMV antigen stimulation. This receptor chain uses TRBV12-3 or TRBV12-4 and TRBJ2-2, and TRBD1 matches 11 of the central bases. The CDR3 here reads CASNSGTGGTGELFF. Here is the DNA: TGTGCCAGCAACTCCGGGACAGGGGGTACCGGGGAGCTGTTTTTT.